Here is one TCR beta chain with its context. Authors' processing steps: Quantification of nucleated cells was approximated via reference gene primer amplification. TCRdb keeps only in-frame clones here, not all; method: immunoSEQ multiplex PCR. That table is the source of V, J and clone size, and D and trimming were worked out from the DNA. The sample lists 200,000 to 300,000 clones; 87% were seen once. The CDR3 covers 16 residues. Germline trimming cut 4 bases from V and 6 bases from J; bases unmatched to any gene: 10. Per the germline V gene, CDR1 is LGHNA and CDR2 is YSLEER. The entry originates in a study of blood T cell repertoires in COVID-19. About the research overall: The United States, Italy and Spain provided the acute and convalescent COVID-19 samples. T cells, B-cell-depleted T cells, or PBMCs provided the cDNA or gDNA that served as material.

This sequence was found in a woman between 40 and 55 years old who had recovered from COVID-19. Sequences were obtained from peripheral blood. The rearrangement uses TRBV4-3 and TRBJ2-2, with TRBD1 identical over 8 bases. CDR3 DNA: TGCGCCAGCAGCCCGCGACAGGGGAGTCGGGCCGGGGAGCTGTTTTTT. As protein: CASSPRQGSRAGELFF.